This T cell receptor (beta chain) was sequenced during a study of human T cells and chemical hapten exposure. Study-wide context: Upper-back patch tests with 0.01% DPC were read at 6 days.

As for time point: patch test 1, 2 weeks after DPC sensitization. Documented treatment: therapeutic diphenylcyclopropenone sensitization with weekly scalp DPC. Many counts were recorded for this clonotype. Its antigen is not known. The CDR3 length is 17 residues. CDR1 and CDR2 (germline): SNHLY, FYNNEI. Trimming cost V 4 bases and J 7 bases; bases outside gene matches: 14. TCRdb reanalysed the RACE reads using MiXCR and keeps one entry per CDR3 protein. This sample has 74,000 or so distinct CDR3 sequences, with roughly 12% found just once. Overall study findings and caveats: Expanded TCRs grouped into significantly more large CDR3 similarity clusters than controls produced.

The sequences come from whole blood, collected in connection with sensitization to the hapten diphenylcyclopropenone (DPC). The chain is built from TRBV2 and TRBJ2-1; the match to TRBD1 covers 9 bases. This sequence was found in a woman aged 55-70 years with alopecia areata. Some clones in this sample may be carry-over from other donors' samples. The CDR3 region is CASSGNTGGAFFNEQFF. The CDR3 nucleotides read TGTGCCAGCAGTGGCAACACAGGGGGCGCTTTCTTTAATGAGCAGTTCTTC.